Listed here is a single TCR beta chain. Its target is not known. The data stem from a study of monozygotic twins with inflammatory bowel disease. Study-wide findings and caveats: Repertoire similarity did not differ between concordant and discordant twins, possibly owing to limited power. IBD patients shared fewer clonotypes with other individuals than healthy twins, especially patients with disease activity signs.

Following a re-call of the 5' RACE reads, TCRdb has one entry per CDR3 protein and lacks DNA. Its table lists around 150,000 distinct CDR3 sequences. Looked up from germline, CDR1 is SGHTA and CDR2 is FQGTGA. This CDR3 comprises 14 residues. V usage is TRBV7-3 and J usage is TRBJ2-1; TCRdb's D call, TRBD1, is unchecked because there is no DNA. This TCR was recovered from a human donor with ulcerative colitis or Crohn's disease, or a healthy co-twin of an affected twin (not recorded which). Sequencing was performed on blood. Here the CDR3 reads CASSPLRGSNEQFF.